This T cell receptor beta chain was sequenced for a study of cytomegalovirus exposure and HLA in healthy donors. The overall study: The 110 or so validation repertoires used the same platform as the 666 first-cohort repertoires, a later analysis reported.

Trimming took 2 bases from V and 4 from J, leaving 8 bases between them. The germline gives CDR1 MNHEY, CDR2 SMNVEV (reference sequence). The CDR3 covers 13 residues. Repertoires were generated with immunoSEQ multiplex PCR, while TCRdb's copy carries only in-frame clones and drops some. The sample includes 150,000 to 200,000 clones, roughly nine tenths seen only once; the top ten take roughly 6%. Study-level findings and limits: Cytomegalovirus association was listed for 164 TCR beta chains.

As for this clone: As yet, its antigen is unknown.

The gene calls are TRBV27 and TRBJ1-1; a possible D gene is TRBD1 (6 bases). The source is a woman in her twenties or thirties in good health and CMV-seronegative. The sample taken for sequencing was PBMCs. CDR3 sequence: CASSLGGATEAFF. The CDR3 region has the DNA TGTGCCAGCAGTTTAGGGGGGGCCACTGAAGCTTTCTTT.